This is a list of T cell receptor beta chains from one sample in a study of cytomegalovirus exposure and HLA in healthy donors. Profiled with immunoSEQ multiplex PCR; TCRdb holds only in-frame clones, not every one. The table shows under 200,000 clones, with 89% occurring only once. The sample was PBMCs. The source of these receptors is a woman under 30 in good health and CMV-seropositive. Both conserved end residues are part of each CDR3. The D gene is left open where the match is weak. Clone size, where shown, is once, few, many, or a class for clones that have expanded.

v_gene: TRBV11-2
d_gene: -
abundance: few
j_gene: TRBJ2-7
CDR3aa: CASSFHNEQYF
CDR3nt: TGTGCCAGCAGCTTTCACAACGAGCAGTACTTC

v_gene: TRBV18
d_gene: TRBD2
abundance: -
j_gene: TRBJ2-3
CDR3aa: CASSPGLGPPDTQYF
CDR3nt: TGTGCCAGCTCACCCGGACTAGGACCCCCAGATACGCAGTATTTT

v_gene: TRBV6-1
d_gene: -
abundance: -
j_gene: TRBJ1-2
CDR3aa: CASSGGQNYGYTF
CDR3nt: TGTGCCAGCAGCGGAGGACAGAACTATGGCTACACCTTC

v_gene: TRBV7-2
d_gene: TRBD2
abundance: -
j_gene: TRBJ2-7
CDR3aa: CASRLSREKRHEQYF
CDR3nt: TGTGCCAGCAGGTTGTCGCGGGAGAAACGGCACGAGCAGTACTTC

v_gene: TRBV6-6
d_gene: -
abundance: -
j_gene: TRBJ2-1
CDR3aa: CASLANEQFF
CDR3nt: TGTGCCAGTCTAGCGAATGAGCAGTTCTTC

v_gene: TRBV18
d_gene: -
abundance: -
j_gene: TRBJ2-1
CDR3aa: CASSPSSANPSQFF
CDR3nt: TGTGCCAGCTCACCTTCTAGCGCCAACCCCTCCCAGTTCTTC

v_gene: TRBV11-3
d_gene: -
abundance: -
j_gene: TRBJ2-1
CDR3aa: CASSLVQVGEQFF
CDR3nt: TGTGCCAGCAGCTTAGTTCAGGTCGGTGAGCAGTTCTTC

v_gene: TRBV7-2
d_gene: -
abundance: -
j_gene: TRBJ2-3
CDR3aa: CASSPTTSWDTQYF
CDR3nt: TGTGCCAGCAGCCCCACGACTAGTTGGGATACGCAGTATTTT

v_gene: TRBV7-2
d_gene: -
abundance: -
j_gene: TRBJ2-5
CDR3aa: CASSFGRSETQYF
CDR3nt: TGTGCCAGCAGCTTTGGGAGGTCGGAGACCCAGTACTTC

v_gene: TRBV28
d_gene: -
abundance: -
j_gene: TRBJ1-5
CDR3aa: CASSFGWQPQHF
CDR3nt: TGTGCCAGCAGTTTCGGGTGGCAGCCCCAGCATTTT